This T cell receptor beta chain comes out of a study of T cells after yellow fever vaccination. Study results and caveats: Clonotypes appearing in both CD4 and CD8 compartments existed, and their share was small.

V was shortened by 6 bases and J by 1 base, with 22 bases between the two germline ends. The CDR3 is 16 residues long. Germline assignment: CDR1 DFQATT and CDR2 SNEGSKA (reference sequence). This clonotype has just a few counts. What it binds is not known. Each CDR3 protein gets one entry after TCRdb re-called the 5' RACE reads with MiXCR. The sample includes 620,000 or so distinct CDR3 sequences, more than 9% of them seen just once. This chain links TRBV20-1 with TRBJ2-7; D is perhaps TRBD1 (6 bases). The specimen was PBMCs, collected on the day of the yellow fever booster vaccination. The clonotype was recovered from a young man who received the YFV17D yellow fever vaccine. CDR3 in DNA: TGCAGTGCCCTGGATAACAGGGACCGAACTTCCTACGAGCAGTACTTC. It encodes CSALDNRDRTSYEQYF.